The 18 T cell receptor beta chains below were found in one sample sequenced in a study of T cell repertoires in cytomegalovirus infection. TCRdb re-derived calls from the reads in MiXCR, one entry per CDR3 protein. The sample consists of around 550,000 distinct CDR3 sequences, 26% of them appearing once. The sequenced sample consisted of PBMCs. These receptors came from a human donor in good health (CMV status not recorded). Some clones in this sample may be carry-over from other donors' samples.

This clonotype was counted a few times. The rearrangement links TRBV7-9 to TRBJ2-3; D possibly uses TRBD1 or TRBD2 (5 bases each). Germline V lookup: CDR1 SEHNR, CDR2 FQNEAQ (reference sequence). The ends were cut back, 5 bases at V and 2 bases at J, with 14 bases in the middle. This CDR3 spans 15 amino acids. This CDR3 reads CASSPRDGITDTQYF. The CDR3 bases are TGTGCCAGCAGCCCCCGGGACGGGATCACAGATACGCAGTATTTT. Full variable domain (missing parts from reference TRBV7-9 and TRBJ2-3): DTGVSQNPRHKITKRGQNVTFRCDPISEHNRLYWYRQTLGQGPEFLTYFQNEAQLEKSRLLSDRFSAERPKGSFSTLEIQRTEQGDSAMYLCASSPRDGITDTQYFGPGTRLTVL.

The chain couples TRBV20-1 to TRBJ2-1, with D possibly being TRBD1 or TRBD2 (5 bases each). CDR1 and CDR2 (germline): DFQATT, SNEGSKA (reference sequence). The V end was cut by 3 bases, the J end by 5 bases, with 11 bases between. The CDR3 is 13 residues long. CDR3 sequence: CSARRGTDNEQFF. CDR3 bases: TGCAGTGCTAGGCGAGGGACCGACAATGAGCAGTTCTTC.

This clonotype showed up just a few times. This chain joins TRBV12-3 or TRBV12-4 and TRBJ2-2; the match to TRBD2 covers 7 bases. CDR3 size: 16 residues. Unmatched junction bases numbered 6, after V lost 1 base and J lost 4 bases. The CDR3 nucleotides are TGTGCCAGCAGTTTAGGTATAGCGGGCACCACCGGGGAGCTGTTTTTT. It translates to CASSLGIAGTTGELFF.

The CDR3 nucleotides are TGCGCCAGCAGCCAAGATGTGGCTAGCGGAACCAATGAGCAGTTCTTC. This gives the protein CASSQDVASGTNEQFF. The rearrangement joins TRBV4-1 to TRBJ2-1; 7 nucleotides match TRBD2. After removal of 0 bases from V and 6 bases from J, the junction contained 8 bases not matched to a gene. This CDR3 has 16 residues. Germline V gene lookup returns CDR1 MGHRA and CDR2 YSYEKL.

The J gene is TRBJ2-3, the V gene TRBV10-3, with D uncertain. Looked up from germline, CDR1 is ENHRY and CDR2 is SYGVKD. This CDR3 is 12 amino acids long. V was clipped by 2 bases and J by 5 bases, with 5 bases between them. This CDR3 is CAISEAQDTQYF. CDR3 in DNA: TGTGCCATCAGTGAGGCGCAAGATACGCAGTATTTT.

This clonotype was detected a few times. V usage is TRBV7-6 and J usage is TRBJ2-7, with 7 bases that match TRBD2. V was clipped by 5 bases and J by 4 bases; unmatched bases: 8. The CDR3 runs to 14 residues. Germline CDR1 SGHVS, CDR2 FNYEAQ. The CDR3 region has the DNA TGTGCCAGCAGCCCTGGCGCGGGGGAATACGAGCAGTACTTC. Translating it yields CASSPGAGEYEQYF.

In this sample, this clonotype turned up a few times. The chain has TRBV6-5 and TRBJ2-3; D call uncertain. From germline, CDR1 is MNHEY and CDR2 SVGAGI. The CDR3 loop spans 15 amino acids. V was trimmed by 0 bases and J by 5 bases, leaving 12 bases between them. The CDR3 region has the DNA TGTGCCAGCAGTTACTCGAGGTGGAACAGAGATACGCAGTATTTT. Its translation: CASSYSRWNRDTQYF.

This clonotype was seen a few times. This rearrangement joins TRBV20-1 to TRBJ1-5; D not resolved. Between the trimmed V and J ends, which lost 1 base and 1 base, there was a span of 11 bases. Germline lookup yields CDR1 DFQATT and CDR2 SNEGSKA (reference sequence). The CDR3 contains 15 residues. CDR3 loop: CSARVPKGSNQPQHF. In DNA form, the CDR3 reads TGCAGTGCTAGAGTCCCCAAGGGCAGCAATCAGCCCCAGCATTTT.

The table lists this clonotype with a few counts. The chain recombines TRBV11-2 with TRBJ2-1; D gene unclear. The CDR3 runs to 13 residues. Looked up from germline, CDR1 is SGHAT and CDR2 is FQNNGV. The ends were cut back, 5 bases at V and 6 bases at J, with 11 bases in the middle. CDR3 amino acids: CASSQSLRNEQFF. As DNA, the CDR3 is TGTGCCAGCAGCCAGAGCCTGCGCAATGAGCAGTTCTTC.

The rearrangement joins TRBV7-9 to TRBJ1-1, with D uncertain. This CDR3 spans 16 amino acids. CDR1 and CDR2 (germline): SEHNR, FQNEAQ (reference sequence). V lost 3 bases and J 3 bases, leaving 17 bases between the germline ends. CDR3 nucleotide sequence: TGTGCCAGCAGCTTTATGCCTTTTGGAGCGGACACTGAAGCTTTCTTT. Translating gives CASSFMPFGADTEAFF.

The chain combines TRBV12-3 or TRBV12-4 with TRBJ2-2; D may be TRBD2 (6 bases). This CDR3 region has 13 residues. With 5 bases removed from V and 6 bases from J, the gap between germline ends came to 10 bases. The CDR3 protein is CASSERESGELFF. The DNA of the CDR3 is TGTGCCAGCAGTGAACGGGAGTCCGGGGAGCTGTTTTTT.

The chain employs TRBV11-2 and TRBJ2-2; maybe TRBD1 (5 bases). The V end was cut by 7 bases, the J end by 6 bases, with 15 bases between. The germline V gene has CDR1 SGHAT and CDR2 FQNNGV. The CDR3 is 14 amino acids. For the CDR3, the DNA is TGTGCCAGCATCGCCCTCAGGGCCCCCGGGGAGCTGTTTTTT. Amino acids: CASIALRAPGELFF. Looking up the rest from reference TRBV11-2 and TRBJ2-2 gives the full variable domain: EAGVAQSPRYKIIEKRQSVAFWCNPISGHATLYWYQQILGQGPKLLIQFQNNGVVDDSQLPKDRFSAERLKGVDSTLKIQPAKLEDSAVYLCASIALRAPGELFFGEGSRLTVL.

There are a few counts of this clonotype. The V call is TRBV20-1, the J call TRBJ2-1, with 11 bases matching TRBD2. Germline-derived CDR1 and CDR2 are DFQATT and SNEGSKA (reference sequence). This CDR3 is built from 14 residues. V was pared by 6 bases and J by 5 bases, with 6 bases of the junction left unmatched. The CDR3 is CSARGLAEDNEQFF. The CDR3 DNA reads TGCAGTGCCCGGGGACTAGCGGAGGACAATGAGCAGTTCTTC.

This clonotype was recorded many times. V and J are TRBV7-6 and TRBJ2-3; no clear D. V shed 1 base and J shed 5 bases, with 10 bases lying between them. The length of the CDR3 is 14 residues. Germline V gene data show CDR1 as SGHVS and CDR2 as FNYEAQ. CDR3 sequence: CASSLVSEEDTQYF. CDR3 coding DNA: TGTGCCAGCAGCTTAGTCTCCGAGGAAGATACGCAGTATTTT.

The chain is built from TRBV4-3 and TRBJ2-5, with 7 bases that match TRBD1. V shed 1 base, J shed 5 bases, and the junction held 10 bases outside the gene matches. This CDR3 is 16 amino acids long. The germline V gene has CDR1 LGHNA and CDR2 YSLEER. CDR3 nucleotides: TGCGCCAGCAGCCAAGGTACAGGGGCCCGTAGGGAGACCCAGTACTTC. Amino acids: CASSQGTGARRETQYF.

This clonotype came up a few times. The chain carries TRBV24-1 and TRBJ1-2; 7 nucleotides agree with TRBD1. In germline, CDR1 is KGHDR, CDR2 SFDVKD. The length of the CDR3 is 14 residues. The trim removed 3 bases at V and 8 bases at J, leaving 8 bases unmatched. CDR3 sequence: CATSDTGAMDGYTF. CDR3 DNA: TGTGCCACCAGTGATACAGGGGCGATGGACGGCTACACCTTC.

The table lists this clonotype with a few counts. The J gene is TRBJ1-1, the V gene TRBV12-5, with D hard to call. The germline CDR1 and CDR2 sequences are LGHNT and FRNRAP. With 0 bases removed from V and 5 bases from J, the gap between germline ends came to 13 bases. The CDR3 has 15 amino acids. The CDR3 DNA reads as TGTGCTAGTGGTTTGGTACCCGGAAGAAATACTGAAGCTTTCTTT. Encoded protein: CASGLVPGRNTEAFF.

This clonotype was recorded at least ten times. The chain recombines TRBV12-3 or TRBV12-4 with TRBJ2-1, with TRBD2 as a possible D gene (6 bases). The CDR3 contains 15 residues. V was trimmed by 7 bases and J by 11 bases, leaving 24 bases between them. The CDR3 DNA is TGTGCCAGCACCGCGGGACTCTCCGACGGCGGTCAGCAGTTCTTC. It specifies CASTAGLSDGGQQFF.